This T cell receptor beta chain comes out of a study of shared T cell receptors in the human thymus. TCRdb keeps only in-frame clones here, not all; method: immunoSEQ multiplex PCR. The repertoire holds approximately 760,000 clones, approximately 85% seen once, with roughly 0.01% in the top ten. A further study also used this sample, focusing on human thymus T cells.

Material: thymocytes. This receptor was obtained from a girl under three years old with a congenital heart defect.

CDR3: CASSNDRGYGYTF. CDR3 DNA: TGTGCCAGCAGTAACGACAGGGGTTATGGCTACACCTTC. The J gene is TRBJ1-2, the V gene TRBV6-6; 8 bases are shared with TRBD1. The V and J ends lost 5 bases and 5 bases, in that order; junction bases with no gene match: 4. Looked up from germline, CDR1 is MNHNY and CDR2 is SVGAGI (reference sequence). The CDR3 totals 13 residues.